Shown below are 5 T cell receptor beta chains from a single sample sequenced in a study of blood T cells in healthy people across ages. A second PCR, run for about 6 to 12 cycles, used a sample-barcoded 5' primer plus a J-beta primer mix. From the 5' RACE reads, TCRdb called clonotypes with MiXCR, one entry per CDR3 protein. The table lists fewer than 2,000,000 distinct CDR3 sequences, more than 35% of them singletons. Sequenced input: blood. The source of these receptors is a human donor in good health.

This clonotype was seen a handful of times. V is TRBV4-1 and J is TRBJ1-5; TRBD1 is a possible D gene (6 bases). The germline V gene has CDR1 MGHRA and CDR2 YSYEKL. This CDR3 comprises 15 residues. With 1 base removed from V and 11 bases from J, the gap between germline ends came to 18 bases. The DNA for the CDR3 is TGCGCCAGCAGCCAAGTAACGGGACAAGGTATAGCCCAGCATTTT. Translated, it gives CASSQVTGQGIAQHF.

The rearrangement links TRBV7-3 to TRBJ2-7; a weak D match, TRBD2 (6 bases). V lost 5 bases and J lost 1, with 15 bases in between. Looked up from germline, CDR1 is SGHTA and CDR2 is FQGTGA. This CDR3 region has 15 residues. In DNA form, the CDR3 reads TGTGCCAGCAGCCTCATGAGCGGGCAATCCTACGAGCAGTACTTC. Its protein is CASSLMSGQSYEQYF.

This clonotype was observed a few times. The V gene is TRBV7-2, the J gene TRBJ2-3; 8 bases match TRBD2. The length of the CDR3 is 16 residues. Germline trimming cut 2 bases from V and 7 bases from J; bases unmatched to any gene: 11. CDR1 is SGHTA, CDR2 FQGNSA, per germline. CDR3 nucleotides: TGTGCCAGCAGCTTAACAAGCGGGGGTGCGCCGAATACGCAGTATTTT. Its translation: CASSLTSGGAPNTQYF.

In this sample, this clonotype turned up many times. The CDR3 nucleotides read TGTGCCAGCAGCTCCCACAGGAACACTGAAGCTTTCTTT. This encodes CASSSHRNTEAFF. The chain is built from TRBV5-5 and TRBJ1-1; D is unclear. The V gene's germline CDR1 is SGHKS and CDR2 YYEKEE (reference sequence). Trimming removed 3 bases from V and 1 base from J, with 7 bases in between. CDR3 length: 13 residues.

This clonotype appeared a few times. The chain joins TRBV12-3 or TRBV12-4 to TRBJ1-1; no clear D. The CDR3 runs to 14 residues. V was cut by 8 bases and J by 1 base, with 14 bases left in between. As DNA, the CDR3 is TGTGCCAGCGGGCTAGGATGGACGAACACTGAAGCTTTCTTT. Translated, it gives CASGLGWTNTEAFF.